Below are 22 T cell receptor beta chains sequenced from a single sample in a study of blood T cell repertoires in COVID-19. The assay was immunoSEQ multiplex PCR, and TCRdb's table has in-frame clones only and misses some. The sample has around 250,000 clones; 82% are singletons. The sequencing input was PBMCs or T cells enriched from blood (not recorded which). These TCRs come from a man in his forties who had been exposed to COVID-19.

This clone was counted once. The CDR3 sequence: CASSQVLGSTDTQYF. CDR3 coding DNA: TGTGCCAGCAGCCAGGTACTAGGTAGCACAGATACGCAGTATTTT. The chain carries TRBV4-2 and TRBJ2-3, with D perhaps matching TRBD2 (5 bases). Trimming took 3 bases from V and 0 from J, leaving 10 bases between them. Germline V gene lookup returns CDR1 LGHNA and CDR2 YNFKEQ. The CDR3 contains 15 residues.

J is TRBJ1-2 and V is TRBV29-1, with a tentative D call TRBD1 (5 bases). V was pared by 8 bases and J by 6 bases, with 13 bases between. This CDR3 spans 11 amino acids. CDR1 and CDR2 from the germline V gene are SQVTM and ANQGSEA. Here the CDR3 reads CSTVSGDGYTF. As DNA, the CDR3 is TGCAGCACCGTGTCGGGGGATGGCTACACCTTC.

The CDR3 DNA reads as TGTGCCAGCAGCTTGGCGGGGACAGGGAAAGGGGTTGAGCAGTTCTTC. Translated, it gives CASSLAGTGKGVEQFF. The rearrangement joins TRBV5-4 to TRBJ2-1; 9 bases match TRBD1. Germline V gene lookup returns CDR1 SGHNT and CDR2 YYREEE (reference sequence). With V trimmed by 0 bases and J by 9 bases, 10 bases remained unmatched. The CDR3 is 16 residues long. The full variable domain, with the rest looked up from reference TRBV5-4 and TRBJ2-1, is ETGVTQSPTHLIKTRGQQVTLRCSSQSGHNTVSWYQQALGQGPQFIFQYYREEENGRGNFPPRFSGLQFPNYSSELNVNALELDDSALYLCASSLAGTGKGVEQFFGPGTRLTVL.

The sample holds many counts of this clone. As DNA, the CDR3 is TGTGCCAGCAGTTTGGACCCCTTCGGCGGGGAGAACCCCTACGAGCAGTACTTC. Translating it yields CASSLDPFGGENPYEQYF. The chain is built from TRBV6-2 or TRBV6-3 and TRBJ2-7, with D tentatively TRBD2 (6 bases). Germline values: CDR1 MNHEY, CDR2 SVGEGT. The CDR3 contains 18 residues. V was pared by 4 bases and J by 2 bases, with 24 bases between.

V is TRBV7-6 and J is TRBJ1-1; D might be TRBD1 (6 bases). CDR3 length: 12 amino acids. V dropped 8 bases and J dropped 2 bases, with 9 bases sitting between them. Germline-derived CDR1 and CDR2 are SGHVS and FNYEAQ. The chain's CDR3 is CASSRGNTEAFF. In DNA form, the CDR3 reads TGTGCCAGCTCCAGGGGAAACACTGAAGCTTTCTTT. The full variable domain, rest sourced from reference TRBV7-6 and TRBJ1-1, is GAGVSQSPRYKVTKRGQDVALRCDPISGHVSLYWYRQALGQGPEFLTYFNYEAQQDKSGLPNDRFSAERPEGSISTLTIQRTEQRDSAMYRCASSRGNTEAFFGQGTRLTVV.

The chain joins TRBV5-1 to TRBJ2-1; 8 bases fit TRBD2. CDR1 is SGHRS and CDR2 is YFSETQ in the germline V gene. V lost 3 bases and J lost 7; bases outside the gene matches: 9. The length of the CDR3 is 15 residues. The CDR3 DNA reads as TGCGCCAGCAGCTCACCCCAGCGGGAGAGGAATGAGCAGTTCTTC. The encoded protein is CASSSPQRERNEQFF.

This clone showed up just once. The CDR3 DNA is TGTGCCAGCAGTACTACAGGGGTAGTTTTATTCTTTGAGACCCAGTACTTC. Its translation: CASSTTGVVLFFETQYF. The chain carries TRBV6-4 and TRBJ2-5; 7 nucleotides line up with TRBD1. V lost 5 bases and J lost 5; bases outside the gene matches: 17. Germline CDR1 reads MRHNA; CDR2 reads SNTAGT. The CDR3 sequence is 17 residues long.

The rearrangement links TRBV6-5 to TRBJ1-2; D gene uncertain. The V and J ends lost 0 bases and 5 bases respectively, with 7 bases between them. The germline V gene has CDR1 MNHEY and CDR2 SVGAGI. The length of the CDR3 is 13 residues. CDR3 protein: CASSYSPEYGYTF. CDR3 nucleotides: TGTGCCAGCAGTTACTCGCCAGAATATGGCTACACCTTC.

The chain uses TRBV30 and TRBJ1-3, with 7 bases matching TRBD1. The CDR3 length is 14 residues. The germline CDR1 and CDR2 sequences are GTSNPN and SVGIG (reference sequence). Trimming removed 1 base from V and 5 bases from J; junction bases left unmatched: 5. The CDR3 sequence is CAWSADRTRNTIYF. Here the CDR3 DNA reads TGTGCCTGGAGTGCGGACAGGACCCGAAACACCATATATTTT.

In nucleotides, the CDR3 is TGTGCCAGCAGCCACGGGACAGGGATGCGCAATCAGCCCCAGCATTTT. Translation: CASSHGTGMRNQPQHF. V gene TRBV2 combines with J gene TRBJ1-5; 9 bases map to TRBD1. V shed 6 bases, J shed 2 bases, and the junction held 8 bases outside the gene matches. Per the germline V gene, CDR1 is SNHLY and CDR2 is FYNNEI. This CDR3 is 16 amino acids long. Looking up the rest from reference TRBV2 and TRBJ1-5 gives the full variable domain: EPEVTQTPSHQVTQMGQEVILRCVPISNHLYFYWYRQILGQKVEFLVSFYNNEISEKSEIFDDQFSVERPDGSNFTLKIRSTKLEDSAMYFCASSHGTGMRNQPQHFGDGTRLSIL.

The chain employs TRBV5-6 and TRBJ2-7; no reliable D call. V gave up 4 bases and J gave up 3 bases, with 20 bases separating them. There are 16 residues in the CDR3. The germline gives CDR1 SGHDT, CDR2 YYEEEE. In nucleotides, the CDR3 is TGTGCCAGCAGCCCAGACGGCGCCGGGTCTCTCTACGAGCAGTACTTC. Amino acid sequence: CASSPDGAGSLYEQYF.

The genes are TRBV6-4 and TRBJ2-7; 11 bases match TRBD2. The V gene end was trimmed by 9 bases and the J gene end by 3 bases; junction bases not matched to a gene: 25. The CDR3 contains 20 residues. Germline V CDR1 and CDR2: MRHNA, SNTAGT. The CDR3 coding sequence is TGTGCCAGAGGAAGAGGACTAGCGGGTATCCCGCCAACTGGGGGCTACGAGCAGTACTTC. Translated, it gives CARGRGLAGIPPTGGYEQYF.

The chain carries TRBV4-1 and TRBJ2-3; possible D gene TRBD2, 6 bases. The CDR3 runs 14 residues. V was clipped by 6 bases and J by 1 base, with 11 bases between them. Germline-derived CDR1 and CDR2 are MGHRA and YSYEKL. The CDR3, as DNA: TGCGCCAGCAGACGACTAGTCGGCACAGATACGCAGTATTTT. Translation: CASRRLVGTDTQYF.

The chain carries TRBV25-1 and TRBJ1-1; possibly TRBD1 for D (6 bases). The V end lost 4 bases, the J end lost 1 base, and 7 bases lay between the germline ends. The CDR3 loop spans 13 amino acids. The germline gives CDR1 MGHDK, CDR2 SYGVNS. Here the CDR3 reads CASSGTENTEAFF. The CDR3 region has the DNA TGTGCCAGCAGTGGGACAGAGAACACTGAAGCTTTCTTT.

The CDR3: CASSPQTAGNTIYF. As DNA, the CDR3 is TGTGCCAGCAGTCCCCAGACAGCCGGAAACACCATATATTTT. The rearrangement uses TRBV6-5 and TRBJ1-3, with a tentative D call TRBD1 (5 bases). In germline, CDR1 is MNHEY, CDR2 SVGAGI. The CDR3 has 14 amino acids. The V and J ends lost 5 bases and 4 bases respectively, with 12 bases between them.

This clone is a singleton in its sample. The chain links TRBV29-1 to TRBJ1-3; D perhaps matches TRBD1 (5 bases). The CDR3 sequence is 13 residues long. In germline, CDR1 is SQVTM, CDR2 ANQGSEA. V was cut by 7 bases and J by 0 bases, with 10 bases left in between. CDR3 coding DNA: TGCAGCGCACAGGCATACTCTGGAAACACCATATATTTT. Amino acids: CSAQAYSGNTIYF. The full variable domain, with the rest looked up from reference TRBV29-1 and TRBJ1-3, is SAVISQKPSRDICQRGTSLTIQCQVDSQVTMMFWYRQQPGQSLTLIATANQGSEATYESGFVIDKFPISRPNLTFSTLTVSNMSPEDSSIYLCSAQAYSGNTIYFGEGSWLTVV.

J is TRBJ2-1 and V is TRBV18, with a possible D match to TRBD2 (5 bases). The CDR3 extends over 12 amino acids. Germline assignment: CDR1 KGHSH and CDR2 LQKENI. Trimming left V 4 bases short and J 8 bases short, with 9 bases between. The CDR3 is CASSQYGDEQFF. CDR3 sequence (DNA): TGTGCCAGCTCACAGTACGGGGATGAGCAGTTCTTC.

In its sample, this clone was seen once. The chain carries TRBV30 and TRBJ2-1, with TRBD1 identical over 7 bases. The germline V gene has CDR1 GTSNPN and CDR2 SVGIG (reference sequence). The CDR3 is 13 residues long. V shed 3 bases and J 9 bases; nucleotides not matched to a gene: 8. The CDR3 loop is CAWSFRGFSEQFF. CDR3 DNA sequence: TGTGCCTGGAGCTTCAGGGGGTTCAGTGAGCAGTTCTTC.

The rearrangement joins TRBV27 to TRBJ2-7, with 10 bases lining up with TRBD1. The CDR3 extends over 16 amino acids. Germline CDR1 is MNHEY and CDR2 is SMNVEV (reference sequence). V was clipped by 6 bases and J by 0 bases; unmatched bases: 8. The DNA for the CDR3 is TGTGCCAGCAGCACTGAGGGACAGGGGTACTCCTACGAGCAGTACTTC. Protein sequence: CASSTEGQGYSYEQYF.

V is TRBV19 and J is TRBJ1-5, with 8 bases that match TRBD1. The CDR3 covers 13 residues. V shed 3 bases, J shed 6 bases, and the junction held 1 base outside the gene matches. Germline CDR1 is LNHDA and CDR2 is SQIVND (reference sequence). CDR3 DNA sequence: TGTGCCAGTAGTATCAGGGGGCCTCAGCCCCAGCATTTT. This sequence encodes CASSIRGPQPQHF.

This clone has a handful of counts. The V gene is TRBV5-1, the J gene TRBJ2-3, with 7 bases fitting TRBD1. The CDR3 has 13 residues. Germline V gives CDR1 SGHRS, CDR2 YFSETQ. Trimming took 4 bases from V and 5 from J; bases not matched to a gene: 4. The CDR3 protein is CASSPYRGDTQYF. In DNA, the CDR3 is TGCGCCAGCAGCCCCTACAGGGGAGATACGCAGTATTTT.

The V and J genes are TRBV3-1 (or the pseudogene TRBV3-2) and TRBJ2-7, with D perhaps TRBD1 (5 bases). The germline V gene has CDR1 LGHDT and CDR2 YNNKEL (reference sequence). The CDR3 runs to 15 residues. Trimming left V 3 bases short and J 4 bases short, with 16 bases between. The CDR3 DNA reads as TGTGCCAGCAGCCATTTTGTAGCAGGGAAGTACGAGCAGTACTTC. Translating it yields CASSHFVAGKYEQYF.